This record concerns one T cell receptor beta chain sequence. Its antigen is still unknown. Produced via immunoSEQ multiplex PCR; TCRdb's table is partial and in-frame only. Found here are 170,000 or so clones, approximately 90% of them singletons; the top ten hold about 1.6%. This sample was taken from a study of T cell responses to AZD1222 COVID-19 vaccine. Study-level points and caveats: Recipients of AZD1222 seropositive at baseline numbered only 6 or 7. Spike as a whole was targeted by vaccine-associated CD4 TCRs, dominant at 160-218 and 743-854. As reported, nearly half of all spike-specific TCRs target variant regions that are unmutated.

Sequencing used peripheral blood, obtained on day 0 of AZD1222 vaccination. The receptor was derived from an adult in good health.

CDR3: CAWSVQENQPQHF. The DNA of the CDR3 is TGTGCCTGGAGTGTGCAGGAAAATCAGCCCCAGCATTTT. This chain connects TRBV30 to TRBJ1-5; D unresolved. This CDR3 is 13 amino acids long. Trimming stripped 0 bases from V and 4 bases from J, with 7 bases between. CDR1 and CDR2 from the germline V gene are GTSNPN and SVGIG (reference sequence).